This T cell receptor beta chain came from a study of human T cells and chemical hapten exposure. Study-wide context: Each patient's scalp received weekly diphenylcyclopropenone throughout the approximately 25-week study. Small discrepancies in pooled library volume mainly accounted for the varying TCR yields per sample. Overall study results and limits: PT1 expanded TCR counts and patch test score were linked, and their correlation was positive.

Time point defined: patch test 3, about 24 weeks after DPC sensitization. Treatment in this sample: therapeutic diphenylcyclopropenone sensitization with weekly scalp DPC. Unfractionated whole blood yielded the extracted total RNA. With respect to this clonotype: No antigen is known for it.

TCRdb re-derived calls from the RACE reads in MiXCR, one entry per CDR3 protein. The sample holds some 170,000 distinct CDR3 sequences, 25% to 30% seen once. Looked up from germline, CDR1 is SGDLS and CDR2 is YYNGEE. The CDR3 contains 15 residues. After removal of 0 bases from V and 5 bases from J, the junction contained 4 bases not matched to a gene. Sequencing used whole blood, obtained in connection with sensitization to the hapten diphenylcyclopropenone (DPC). The clonotype was recovered from a young woman with alopecia areata. Some clones in this sample may be carry-over from other donors' samples. The chain couples TRBV9 to TRBJ2-3, with TRBD2 matching 9 bases. The CDR3 DNA reads TGTGCCAGCAGCGTAGGCAGCGGGGGGAGAGATACGCAGTATTTT. Translating gives CASSVGSGGRDTQYF.